Presented here are 10 T cell receptor beta chains from one specimen sequenced in a study of breast tumors, draining lymph nodes, adjacent tissues. TCRdb reanalysed the multiplex PCR reads using MiXCR and keeps one entry per CDR3 protein. The data show about 200,000 distinct CDR3 sequences, around a third seen once. Breast cancer patients provided tissue from their axillary draining lymph nodes. The specimen sequenced was axillary lymph node tissue. All receptors derive from a female donor with breast cancer. Some clones in this sample may be carry-over from other donors' samples.

Details on this clonotype: Germline is not matched at one junction end, which may reflect a read error. The chain uses TRBV20-1 and TRBJ1-6; D is unresolved. The germline CDR1 and CDR2 sequences are DFQATT and SNEGSKA (reference sequence). There are 12 residues in the CDR3. This CDR3 is CSANGGNSPPHF. The CDR3 DNA reads as TGCAGTGCAAACGGAGGGAATTCACCCCCCCACTTT.

This clonotype was seen at least ten times. The chain joins TRBV20-1 to TRBJ2-5, with 16 bases identical to TRBD2. This CDR3 region has 18 residues. Trimming at V came to 0 bases and at J to 4 bases, leaving 8 bases not matched to a gene. The germline V gene encodes CDR1 DFQATT and CDR2 SNEGSKA (reference sequence). The CDR3 here is CSAREMGLAGGPGETQYF. CDR3 nucleotide sequence: TGCAGTGCTAGAGAAATGGGACTAGCGGGAGGGCCGGGAGAGACCCAGTACTTC.

On this clonotype itself: A read error may explain this, as a much larger clone is one base away. The chain couples TRBV20-1 to TRBJ2-1; 8 bases map to TRBD2. J was trimmed by 9 bases and V by 6 bases; bases with no gene match: 13. Germline CDR1 is DFQATT and CDR2 is SNEGSKA (reference sequence). The CDR3 sequence is 14 residues long. This chain's CDR3 is CSAPERERITEQFF. CDR3 DNA: TGCAGTGCCCCCGAGCGGGAGAGGATCACTGAGCAGTTCTTC.

Comment on this clonotype: Possible read error: a much larger clone is one base away. J is TRBJ1-3 and V is TRBV28, with 7 bases aligning to TRBD1. The CDR3 contains 15 residues. CDR1 is MDHEN, CDR2 SYDVKM, per germline. CDR3 sequence (DNA): TGTGCCAGCAGTTTTTCGCTGGGACAGCGAAACGCCATATATTTT. As protein: CASSFSLGQRNAIYF. Supplemented by reference TRBV28 and TRBJ1-3, the full variable domain reads DVKVTQSSRYLVKRTGEKVFLECVQDMDHENMFWYRQDPGLGLRLIYFSYDVKMKEKGDIPEGYSVSREKKERFSLILESASTNQTSMYLCASSFSLGQRNAIYFGEGSWLTVV.

The chain uses TRBV15 and TRBJ1-6; 11 nucleotides align to TRBD1. J lost 9 bases, V lost 1 base, and 2 bases had no gene match. CDR1 and CDR2 from the germline V gene are LNHNV and YYDKDF (reference sequence). This CDR3 comprises 15 residues. CDR3: CATSRAGTGGSPLHF. CDR3 sequence (DNA): TGTGCCACCAGCAGAGCCGGGACAGGGGGTTCACCCCTCCACTTT.

Details on this clonotype: A much larger clone sits a single nucleotide away, making a read error possible. The chain couples TRBV20-1 to TRBJ2-1, with a weak D call TRBD2 (6 bases). Germline V gives CDR1 DFQATT, CDR2 SNEGSKA (reference sequence). This CDR3 contains 14 residues. For the CDR3, the DNA is TGCAGTGTTTTAGCGGCCAGCTCCTACACTGAGCAGTTCTTC. This sequence encodes CSVLAASSYTEQFF.

The gene calls are TRBV5-1 and TRBJ2-1; the D gene is possibly TRBD2 (5 bases). Germline lookup yields CDR1 SGHRS and CDR2 YFSETQ. The CDR3 is made up of 17 amino acids. The V gene lost 0 bases and the J gene lost 8 bases, with 21 bases spanning the gap. CDR3 coding DNA: TGCGCCAGCAGCTTGGCCCAGCCAAGTCTGAGGGCGGATGAGCAGTTCTTC. It specifies CASSLAQPSLRADEQFF.

This rearrangement joins TRBV11-2 to TRBJ2-5; the D gene is possibly TRBD2 (6 bases). This CDR3 region has 16 residues. Germline assignment: CDR1 SGHAT and CDR2 FQNNGV. Trimming left V 2 bases short and J 5 bases short, with 18 bases between. CDR3 sequence: CASSLSGPRGYETQYF. For the CDR3, the DNA is TGTGCCAGCAGCTTATCAGGCCCCCGGGGGTACGAGACCCAGTACTTC. The full variable domain, with the rest looked up from reference TRBV11-2 and TRBJ2-5, is EAGVAQSPRYKIIEKRQSVAFWCNPISGHATLYWYQQILGQGPKLLIQFQNNGVVDDSQLPKDRFSAERLKGVDSTLKIQPAKLEDSAVYLCASSLSGPRGYETQYFGPGTRLLVL.

This clonotype was seen only a few times. V usage is TRBV15 and J usage is TRBJ2-1, with 12 bases matching TRBD2. CDR1 is LNHNV, CDR2 YYDKDF, per germline (reference sequence). The CDR3 runs 15 residues. Trimming removed 0 bases from V and 7 bases from J; junction bases left unmatched: 1. The CDR3 DNA sequence: TGTGCCACCAGCAGAGAACTAGCGGGAGGTAATGAGCAGTTCTTC. Protein product: CATSRELAGGNEQFF. The entire variable domain, with the rest obtained from reference TRBV15 and TRBJ2-1, is as follows: DAMVIQNPRYQVTQFGKPVTLSCSQTLNHNVMYWYQQKSSQAPKLLFHYYDKDFNNEADTPDNFQSRRPNTSFCFLDIRSPGLGDTAMYLCATSRELAGGNEQFFGPGTRLTVL.

With respect to this clonotype: A much more abundant neighbour one base away suggests this may be a read error. The V and J genes are TRBV20-1 and TRBJ2-5; the match to TRBD2 covers 12 bases. The CDR3 is 14 amino acids. V dropped 2 bases and J dropped 7; count of bases not matched to a gene: 5. CDR1 is DFQATT and CDR2 is SNEGSKA in the germline V gene (reference sequence). This CDR3 reads CSARLAGGLATQYF. For the CDR3, the DNA is TGCAGTGCTAGACTAGCGGGGGGGCTCGCGACCCAGTACTTC.